These T cell receptor beta chains were read from a single sample in a study of blood T cell repertoires in COVID-19. TCRdb's copy holds only in-frame clones and misses some; the assay was immunoSEQ multiplex PCR. Of 140,000 or so clones listed, 80% to 90% were seen once; the top ten hold less than 45%. Material: peripheral blood. The receptors here all came from a man aged 50-59 years who had recovered from COVID-19. Both conserved end residues are part of each CDR3. D genes are given only for firm matches. Only part of the rows carry a size: once, few, many, or a class if the clone is expanded.

CDR3aa: CASGWTGLSTDTQYF
CDR3nt: TGTGCCAGCGGATGGACAGGGCTCAGCACAGATACGCAGTATTTT
d_gene: TRBD1
v_gene: TRBV7-9
abundance: -
j_gene: TRBJ2-3

CDR3aa: CATQIQGSAGELFF
CDR3nt: TGTGCCACCCAGATTCAGGGGTCGGCCGGGGAGCTGTTTTTT
d_gene: -
v_gene: TRBV5-5
abundance: -
j_gene: TRBJ2-2

CDR3aa: CASSLGMQMEAEAFF
CDR3nt: TGTGCCAGCAGCTTGGGGATGCAGATGGAGGCTGAAGCTTTCTTT
d_gene: -
v_gene: TRBV5-4
abundance: -
j_gene: TRBJ1-1

CDR3aa: CAISESVGPGNTIYF
CDR3nt: TGTGCCATCAGTGAGTCAGTGGGCCCTGGAAACACCATATATTTT
d_gene: -
v_gene: TRBV10-3
abundance: -
j_gene: TRBJ1-3

CDR3aa: CASSRRVIGGVTEAFF
CDR3nt: TGTGCCAGCAGCCGGAGAGTTATAGGGGGTGTTACTGAAGCTTTCTTT
d_gene: -
v_gene: TRBV5-8
abundance: -
j_gene: TRBJ1-1

CDR3aa: CATSDGGADETQYF
CDR3nt: TGTGCCACCAGTGACGGGGGGGCCGACGAGACCCAGTACTTC
d_gene: TRBD2
v_gene: TRBV24-1
abundance: once
j_gene: TRBJ2-5

CDR3aa: CASSPRLAAAYEQYF
CDR3nt: TGCGCCAGCAGCCCTAGACTAGCGGCGGCCTACGAGCAGTACTTC
d_gene: TRBD2
v_gene: TRBV4-1
abundance: -
j_gene: TRBJ2-7

CDR3aa: CASSFRQGAMNTEAFF
CDR3nt: TGTGCCAGCAGCTTCCGACAGGGGGCGATGAACACTGAAGCTTTCTTT
d_gene: TRBD1
v_gene: TRBV5-6
abundance: -
j_gene: TRBJ1-1

CDR3aa: CASSPAVGGVHNSPLHF
CDR3nt: TGTGCCAGCTCACCAGCGGTAGGGGGGGTACATAATTCACCCCTCCACTTT
d_gene: -
v_gene: TRBV18
abundance: -
j_gene: TRBJ1-6

CDR3aa: CASSFNRDSSTDTQYF
CDR3nt: TGTGCCAGCAGCTTCAACCGGGACAGCAGCACAGATACGCAGTATTTT
d_gene: TRBD1
v_gene: TRBV5-4
abundance: -
j_gene: TRBJ2-3

CDR3aa: CASSQDIAGVGETQYF
CDR3nt: TGCGCCAGCAGCCAAGATATAGCGGGGGTGGGGGAGACCCAGTACTTC
d_gene: TRBD2
v_gene: TRBV4-3
abundance: -
j_gene: TRBJ2-5

CDR3aa: CASSARDRGNTEAFF
CDR3nt: TGCGCCAGCAGCGCGCGGGACAGGGGGAACACTGAAGCTTTCTTT
d_gene: TRBD1
v_gene: TRBV5-1
abundance: -
j_gene: TRBJ1-1

CDR3aa: CASSSMSSGGSAGELFF
CDR3nt: TGCGCCAGCAGCTCCATGTCTAGCGGGGGGTCCGCCGGGGAGCTGTTTTTT
d_gene: TRBD2
v_gene: TRBV5-1
abundance: -
j_gene: TRBJ2-2

CDR3aa: CASSPGTGGFEQYF
CDR3nt: TGTGCCAGCAGCCCGGGGACAGGGGGTTTCGAGCAGTACTTC
d_gene: TRBD1
v_gene: TRBV9
abundance: -
j_gene: TRBJ2-7

CDR3aa: CASSEVPSVPQETQYF
CDR3nt: TGTGCCAGCAGTGAAGTTCCTAGCGTTCCCCAAGAGACCCAGTACTTC
d_gene: -
v_gene: TRBV2
abundance: -
j_gene: TRBJ2-5

CDR3aa: CAWRTLEVPDTGELFF
CDR3nt: TGTGCCTGGCGTACCCTGGAGGTACCGGACACCGGGGAGCTGTTTTTT
d_gene: -
v_gene: TRBV30
abundance: -
j_gene: TRBJ2-2

CDR3aa: CASSPESQEPGDTQYF
CDR3nt: TGTGCCAGCTCACCGGAGAGTCAAGAGCCTGGGGATACGCAGTATTTT
d_gene: -
v_gene: TRBV18
abundance: -
j_gene: TRBJ2-3

CDR3aa: CASSLNPRTGNTEAFF
CDR3nt: TGTGCCAGCAGCTTAAACCCTCGGACAGGGAACACTGAAGCTTTCTTT
d_gene: TRBD1
v_gene: TRBV7-2
abundance: once
j_gene: TRBJ1-1

CDR3aa: CASSTGQGNIADTQYF
CDR3nt: TGTGCCAGCAGCACAGGACAGGGAAATATAGCAGATACGCAGTATTTT
d_gene: TRBD1
v_gene: TRBV7-3
abundance: -
j_gene: TRBJ2-3